One sample yielded the 17 T cell receptor beta chains listed below, sequenced in a study of T cell repertoires and HLA-DP antigens. Assay: immunoSEQ multiplex PCR; the TCRdb copy retains only in-frame clones and omits some. The table includes around 110,000 clones, nearly 95% detected once. What these receptors recognize is not known. Sequencing was carried out using CD4+ T cells from PBMCs. The receptors here all came from a young woman in good health and CMV-seronegative.

The chain employs TRBV7-6 and TRBJ2-5; 7 bases map to TRBD1. The trim removed 5 bases at V and 0 bases at J, leaving 9 bases unmatched. Per the germline V gene, CDR1 is SGHVS and CDR2 is FNYEAQ. The CDR3 consists of 16 residues. CDR3 sequence (DNA): TGTGCCAGCAGCCTACGTAACAGGGGCTACCAAGAGACCCAGTACTTC. It yields the protein CASSLRNRGYQETQYF.

This rearrangement joins TRBV18 to TRBJ1-2; the match to TRBD1 covers 10 bases. The V gene end was trimmed by 6 bases and the J gene end by 4 bases; junction bases not matched to a gene: 5. This CDR3 comprises 14 residues. Per the germline V gene, CDR1 is KGHSH and CDR2 is LQKENI. CDR3 in amino acids: CASSLGQGVYGYTF. The CDR3 region has the DNA TGTGCCAGCTCCCTAGGACAGGGGGTCTATGGCTACACCTTC.

V gene TRBV7-3 combines with J gene TRBJ2-6; D ambiguous. Germline V gives CDR1 SGHTA, CDR2 FQGTGA. This CDR3 has 13 amino acids. The ends were cut back, 0 bases at V and 4 bases at J, with 1 base in the middle. Written as DNA, the CDR3 is TGTGCCAGCAGCTTAACCGGGGCCAACGTCCTGACTTTC. Translation: CASSLTGANVLTF.

This chain connects TRBV19 to TRBJ2-1; 14 bases map to TRBD2. The junction had 5 bases not matched to a gene; V was cut back by 4 bases and J by 3 bases. The CDR3 totals 17 residues. The germline gives CDR1 LNHDA, CDR2 SQIVND (reference sequence). This chain's CDR3 is CASSTGTSGSLYNEQFF. The CDR3 coding sequence is TGTGCCAGTAGTACCGGGACTAGCGGGAGTCTCTACAATGAGCAGTTCTTC.

The chain has TRBV7-2 and TRBJ2-2; D is uncertain. Per germline, CDR1 SGHTA and CDR2 FQGNSA. Trimming stripped 1 base from V and 5 bases from J, with 8 bases between. This CDR3 has 14 amino acids. In DNA, the CDR3 is TGTGCCAGCAGCTTAGGCCTCTTAACCGGGGAGCTGTTTTTT. This gives the protein CASSLGLLTGELFF.

This chain uses TRBV29-1 with TRBJ2-3; TRBD2 agrees at 15 bases. This CDR3 is built from 16 residues. In germline, CDR1 is SQVTM, CDR2 ANQGSEA. The CDR3, as DNA: TGCACCCTAGGGGGACTAGCGGGAGGAGGCACAGATACGCAGTATTTT. It yields the protein CTLGGLAGGGTDTQYF.

CDR3 residues: CASSFGQGSYEQYF. The CDR3 bases are TGTGCCAGCAGCTTCGGACAGGGCTCCTACGAGCAGTACTTC. This chain uses TRBV7-2 with TRBJ2-7, with 8 bases fitting TRBD1. With V trimmed by 3 bases and J by 0 bases, 1 base remained unmatched. Germline V CDR1 and CDR2: SGHTA, FQGNSA. The CDR3 covers 14 residues.

This rearrangement joins TRBV28 to TRBJ2-1, with 15 positions matching TRBD2. This CDR3 has 19 residues. After removal of 3 bases from V and 5 bases from J, the junction contained 11 bases not matched to a gene. Germline V gene sequence: CDR1 MDHEN, CDR2 SYDVKM. CDR3 sequence (DNA): TGTGCCAGCAGTTTGGATCAAGGGACTAGCGGGGGGTCCGACAATGAGCAGTTCTTC. Protein: CASSLDQGTSGGSDNEQFF.

The V gene is TRBV2, the J gene TRBJ2-3; D gene ambiguous. From germline, CDR1 is SNHLY and CDR2 FYNNEI. Trimming took 6 bases from V and 6 from J, leaving 10 bases between them. The CDR3 covers 12 residues. CDR3 DNA: TGTGCCAGCAGACTACTGCGGGATACGCAGTATTTT. It encodes CASRLLRDTQYF.

This chain connects TRBV28 to TRBJ2-7, with 7 bases lining up with TRBD1. V shed 6 bases, J shed 2 bases, and the junction held 4 bases outside the gene matches. This CDR3 contains 13 residues. Germline V gives CDR1 MDHEN, CDR2 SYDVKM. The CDR3 DNA follows: TGTGCCAGCAGACCAGGGGGTGCCTACGAGCAGTACGTC. Amino acids: CASRPGGAYEQYV.

This sequence joins TRBV25-1 and TRBJ2-2; a possible D gene is TRBD1 (6 bases). This CDR3 has 16 residues. Deletions cut 6 bases from V and 4 bases from J, with 18 bases between. Germline-derived CDR1 and CDR2 are MGHDK and SYGVNS. The CDR3, as DNA: TGTGCCAGCAGCGGTCGGGCCGGACAGATCACCGGGGAGCTGTTTTTT. The encoded protein is CASSGRAGQITGELFF.

The chain is built from TRBV2 and TRBJ1-4; weak D call: TRBD1 (6 bases). V lost 1 base, J lost 4 bases, and 13 bases lay in between. Germline-derived CDR1 and CDR2 are SNHLY and FYNNEI. CDR3 length equals 16 residues. The CDR3 coding sequence is TGTGCCAGCAGTGAAGATTCAGGGGCTAATAATGAAAAACTGTTTTTT. Translating gives CASSEDSGANNEKLFF.

J is TRBJ1-6 and V is TRBV7-2, with 7 positions matching TRBD1. J was trimmed by 7 bases and V by 6 bases; bases with no gene match: 6. The CDR3 totals 14 residues. The germline V gene has CDR1 SGHTA and CDR2 FQGNSA. Here the CDR3 DNA reads TGTGCCAGCAGGTCCGGGACAGAGAATTCACCCCTCCACTTT. This gives the protein CASRSGTENSPLHF.

CDR3 sequence: CASSSGQDGHEKLFF. The CDR3 DNA reads as TGTGCCAGCAGCTCAGGACAGGACGGACATGAAAAACTGTTTTTT. The rearrangement joins TRBV7-2 to TRBJ1-4; 7 bases align to TRBD1. V dropped 4 bases and J dropped 6; count of bases not matched to a gene: 8. This CDR3 has 15 amino acids. CDR1 SGHTA and CDR2 FQGNSA come from the germline V gene.

A single count supports this clone. V is TRBV6-6 and J is TRBJ1-3, with TRBD1 matching over 7 bases. This CDR3 has 15 amino acids. Germline CDR1 MNHNY, CDR2 SVGAGI (reference sequence). The ends lost 2 bases at V and 4 bases at J; junction bases unmatched: 5. The CDR3 spells CASSYREGAGNTIYF. Here the CDR3 DNA reads TGTGCCAGCAGTTACAGGGAGGGGGCGGGAAACACCATATATTTT.

The genes are TRBV18 and TRBJ2-7; D is unclear. V lost 0 bases and J lost 10, with 10 bases in between. The germline CDR1 and CDR2 sequences are KGHSH and LQKENI. The CDR3 totals 12 residues. CDR3 sequence reads: CASSPPQGRQYF. The DNA of the CDR3 is TGTGCCAGCTCACCACCTCAAGGCCGTCAGTACTTC.

There are a few counts of this clone. The chain uses TRBV15 and TRBJ2-3; tentative D call: TRBD1 (5 bases). The V and J ends lost 0 bases and 2 bases respectively, with 15 bases between them. The CDR3 runs to 17 residues. From germline, CDR1 is LNHNV and CDR2 YYDKDF (reference sequence). As DNA, the CDR3 is TGTGCCACCAGCAGAGATCCCAGGCCAGGGCTCACAGATACGCAGTATTTT. Protein product: CATSRDPRPGLTDTQYF.